Detailed here is one TCR beta chain. Its antigen is currently unknown. A second PCR, run for about 7 to 11 cycles, used a sample-barcoded 5' primer plus a J-beta primer mix. TCRdb reprocessed the 5' RACE reads with MiXCR, giving one entry per CDR3 protein. The table lists a few hundred thousand distinct CDR3 sequences, approximately 52% of them singletons, with 45% to 60% in the top ten. The CDR3 spans 15 residues. The germline V and J ends were trimmed by 8 bases and 3 bases, with 17 bases remaining between them. The germline gives CDR1 SGHTA, CDR2 FQGNSA. This specimen comes from a study of blood T cells in healthy people across ages. Findings of the study overall: A roughly linear age-dependent decrease characterized TCR beta diversity per million T cells.

Every donor provided 9.5 to 10 milliliters of peripheral blood. This sequence joins TRBV7-2 and TRBJ2-1; D is ambiguous. Sequenced: blood. The receptor was derived from a man aged 55 to 69 in good health. The CDR3 loop reads CASHPGSFYYNEQFF. CDR3 DNA sequence: TGTGCCAGCCATCCCGGGTCGTTTTACTACAATGAGCAGTTCTTC. The whole variable domain, remainder taken from reference TRBV7-2 and TRBJ2-1, is GAGVSQSPSNKVTEKGKDVELRCDPISGHTALYWYRQSLGQGLEFLIYFQGNSAPDKSGLPSDRFSAERTGGSVSTLTIQRTQQEDSAVYLCASHPGSFYYNEQFFGPGTRLTVL.